This TCR beta chain was identified during a study of blood T cells in healthy people across ages. For the second PCR, which ran for 7 to 11 cycles, a sample-barcoded 5' primer and a J-beta primer mix were used. TCRdb itself ran the 5' RACE reads through MiXCR, one entry per CDR3 protein. The data contain around 1.5 million distinct CDR3 sequences, 55% to 75% of them singletons. This CDR3 spans 14 amino acids. Germline CDR1 is SQVTM and CDR2 is ANQGSEA. This receptor was taken from a man aged 18 to 29 in good health. The chain is built from TRBV29-1 and TRBJ2-5; D might be TRBD2 (5 bases). Matching the DNA end better, TRBJ2-7 makes the J call doubtful. The sequenced material came from blood. The CDR3 DNA is TGCAGCGTTGTTCCACCGGGTCGGGGTTCCGAGCAGTACTTC. Its protein is CSVVPPGRGSEQYF.